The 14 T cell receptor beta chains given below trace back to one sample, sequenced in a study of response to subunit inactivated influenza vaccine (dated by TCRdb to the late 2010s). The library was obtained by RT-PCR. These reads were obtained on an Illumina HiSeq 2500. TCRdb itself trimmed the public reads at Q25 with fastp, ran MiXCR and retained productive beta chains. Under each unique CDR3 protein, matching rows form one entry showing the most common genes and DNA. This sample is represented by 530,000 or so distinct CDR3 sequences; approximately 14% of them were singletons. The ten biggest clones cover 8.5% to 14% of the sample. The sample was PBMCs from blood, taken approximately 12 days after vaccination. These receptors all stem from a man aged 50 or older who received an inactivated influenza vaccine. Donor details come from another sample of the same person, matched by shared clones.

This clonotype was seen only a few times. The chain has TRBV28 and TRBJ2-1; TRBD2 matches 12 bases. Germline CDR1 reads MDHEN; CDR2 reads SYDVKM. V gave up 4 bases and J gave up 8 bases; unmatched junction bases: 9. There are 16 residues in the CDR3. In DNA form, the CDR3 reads TGTGCCAGCAGTTCCGGACTAGCGGGGATTATCGATGAGCAGTTCTTC. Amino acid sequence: CASSSGLAGIIDEQFF.

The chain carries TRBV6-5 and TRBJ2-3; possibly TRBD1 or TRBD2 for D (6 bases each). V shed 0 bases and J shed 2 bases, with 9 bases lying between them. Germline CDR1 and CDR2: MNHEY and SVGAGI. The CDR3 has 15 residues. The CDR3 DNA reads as TGTGCCAGCAGTTACTCGGGGGGCTACACAGATACGCAGTATTTT. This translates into CASSYSGGYTDTQYF.

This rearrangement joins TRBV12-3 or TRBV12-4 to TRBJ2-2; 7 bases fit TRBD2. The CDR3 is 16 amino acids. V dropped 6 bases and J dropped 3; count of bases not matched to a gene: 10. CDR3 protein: CASSPRRGEYTGELFF. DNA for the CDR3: TGTGCCAGCAGCCCGCGCCGGGGGGAGTACACCGGGGAGCTGTTTTTT.

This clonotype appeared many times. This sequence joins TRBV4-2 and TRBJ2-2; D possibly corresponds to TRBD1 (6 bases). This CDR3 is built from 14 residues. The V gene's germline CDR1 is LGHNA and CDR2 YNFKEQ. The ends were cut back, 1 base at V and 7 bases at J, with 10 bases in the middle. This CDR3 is CASSQATGFGELFF. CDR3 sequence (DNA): TGTGCCAGCAGCCAAGCAACAGGGTTCGGGGAGCTGTTTTTT.

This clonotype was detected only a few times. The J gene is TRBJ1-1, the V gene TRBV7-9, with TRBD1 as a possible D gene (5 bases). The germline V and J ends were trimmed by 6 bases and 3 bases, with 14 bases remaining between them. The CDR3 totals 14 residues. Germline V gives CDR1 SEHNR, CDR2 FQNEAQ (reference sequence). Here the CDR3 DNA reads TGTGCCAGCAGTATTCTTACAGGTTACACTGAAGCTTTCTTT. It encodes CASSILTGYTEAFF.

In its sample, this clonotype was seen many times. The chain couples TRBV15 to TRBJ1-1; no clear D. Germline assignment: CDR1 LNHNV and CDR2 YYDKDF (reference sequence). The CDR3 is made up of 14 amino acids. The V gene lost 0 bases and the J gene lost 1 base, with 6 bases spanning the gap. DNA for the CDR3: TGTGCCACCAGCAGAGATCCAGAGAACACTGAAGCTTTCTTT. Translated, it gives CATSRDPENTEAFF.

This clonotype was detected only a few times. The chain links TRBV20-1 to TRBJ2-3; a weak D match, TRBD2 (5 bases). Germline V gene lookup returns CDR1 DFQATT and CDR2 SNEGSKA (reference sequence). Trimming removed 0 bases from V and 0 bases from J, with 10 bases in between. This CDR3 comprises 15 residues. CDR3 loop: CSARDPRTSTDTQYF. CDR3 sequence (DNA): TGCAGTGCTAGAGATCCCAGGACTAGCACAGATACGCAGTATTTT.

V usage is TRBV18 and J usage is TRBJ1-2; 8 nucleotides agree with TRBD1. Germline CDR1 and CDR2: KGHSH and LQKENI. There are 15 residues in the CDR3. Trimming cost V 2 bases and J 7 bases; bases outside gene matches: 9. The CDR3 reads CASSPEASGGGGYTF. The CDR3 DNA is TGTGCCAGCTCACCAGAGGCGTCAGGGGGCGGTGGCTACACCTTC.

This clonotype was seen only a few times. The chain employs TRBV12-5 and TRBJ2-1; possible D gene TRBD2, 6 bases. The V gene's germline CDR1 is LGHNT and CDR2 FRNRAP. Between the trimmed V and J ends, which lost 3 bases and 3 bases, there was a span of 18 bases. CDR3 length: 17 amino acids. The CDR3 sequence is CASGLTSAEGSYNEQFF. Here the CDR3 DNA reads TGTGCTAGTGGTTTAACCTCAGCGGAGGGAAGCTACAATGAGCAGTTCTTC.

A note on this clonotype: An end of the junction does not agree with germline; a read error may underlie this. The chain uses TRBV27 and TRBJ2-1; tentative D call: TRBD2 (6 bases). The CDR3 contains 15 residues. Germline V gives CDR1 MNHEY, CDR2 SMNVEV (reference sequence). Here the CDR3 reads CTSSSLCGGYNEQFF. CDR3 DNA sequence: TGCACCAGCAGTTCATTGTGCGGAGGGTACAATGAGCAGTTCTTC.

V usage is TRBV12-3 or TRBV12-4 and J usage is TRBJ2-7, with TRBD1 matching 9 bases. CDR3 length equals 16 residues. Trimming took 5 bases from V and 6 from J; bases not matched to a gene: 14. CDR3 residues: CASSGTGTGISGEQYF. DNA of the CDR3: TGTGCCAGCAGTGGTACCGGGACAGGGATTTCGGGCGAGCAGTACTTC.

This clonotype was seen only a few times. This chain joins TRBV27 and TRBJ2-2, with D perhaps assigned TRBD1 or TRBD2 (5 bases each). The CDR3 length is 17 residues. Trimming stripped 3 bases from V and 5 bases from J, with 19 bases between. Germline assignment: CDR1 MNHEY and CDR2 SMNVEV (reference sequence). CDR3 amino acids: CASSFRVTGGKTGELFF. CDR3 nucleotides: TGTGCCAGCAGTTTTAGGGTAACAGGAGGAAAAACCGGGGAGCTGTTTTTT.

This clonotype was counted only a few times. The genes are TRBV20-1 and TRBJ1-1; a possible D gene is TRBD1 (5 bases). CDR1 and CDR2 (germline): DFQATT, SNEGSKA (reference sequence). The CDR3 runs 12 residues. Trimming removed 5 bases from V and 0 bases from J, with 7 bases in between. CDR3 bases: TGCAGTGCTGACAGATTGAACACTGAAGCTTTCTTT. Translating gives CSADRLNTEAFF.

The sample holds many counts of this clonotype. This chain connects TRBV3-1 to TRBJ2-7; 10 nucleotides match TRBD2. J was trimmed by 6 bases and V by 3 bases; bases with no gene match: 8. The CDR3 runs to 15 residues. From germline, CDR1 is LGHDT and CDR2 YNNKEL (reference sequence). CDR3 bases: TGTGCCAGCAGCCAGAGCCTAGCGGGAGCTCGCGAGCAGTACTTC. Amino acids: CASSQSLAGAREQYF.